This T cell receptor (beta chain) was documented in a study of chemoradiotherapy in HPV16-positive cancers. A remark on this clone: The antigen is unknown.

The germline V gene has CDR1 LNHDA and CDR2 SQIVND (reference sequence). This CDR3 has 13 amino acids. Between the trimmed V and J ends, which lost 2 bases and 4 bases, there was a span of 5 bases. General study results and limits: Candidate HPV-specific clones and E7-related TCR motifs grew in tumor during treatment. Functional assays defining HPV-specific T cells used only a couple of HPV16-positive patients.

The repertoire was sequenced with immunoSEQ multiplex PCR; TCRdb's copy has only in-frame clones and lacks some. The data contain about 19,000 clones, more than 80% of them seen just once; the ten biggest clones take up 3% to 4%. Sequenced here: blood, sampled from a patient who underwent chemoradiotherapy. The V and J genes are TRBV19 and TRBJ2-2; no reliable D call. The clonotype comes from a human donor with HPV-associated anogenital cancer. CDR3 region: CASSIFGTGELFF. CDR3 coding DNA: TGTGCCAGTAGTATATTCGGCACCGGGGAGCTGTTTTTT.